Here is one T cell receptor beta chain with its context. This clonotype was picked up many times. Its antigen has not been determined. The record has no base qualities; no much larger clone is one base away. The data are from a study of T cells in Graves' hyperthyroidism and ophthalmopathy (dated by TCRdb to the late 2010s). At the level of the whole study: TCR V-J signatures able to tell the groups apart were searched for in a discovery cohort of 100 patients, of whom about 40 had Graves' ophthalmopathy and 55 to 60 had stable Graves' hyperthyroidism. For training and testing, the 100 or so patients in the discovery cohort were randomly divided in a 7:3 ratio. After blood sampling, hyperthyroidism patients were treated with methimazole at a starting dose of 30 mg daily, and ophthalmopathy patients were treated with high-dose intravenous methylprednisolone. The paper describes TCR Vbeta CDR3 sequencing of 135 peripheral blood samples, made up of 43 ophthalmopathy patients, some 76 hyperthyroidism patients and 17 progressor patients. Prospective prediction of ophthalmopathy was tested in an independent validation cohort consisting of about 20 hyperthyroidism patients and about 17 patients who later progressed to ophthalmopathy. Thyroid tissue and blood T-cell repertoires from six Graves' hyperthyroidism patients were also compared in the study.

Exclusion was applied to patients with uncontrolled infections, other autoimmune diseases, pregnancy or lactation. Clinical symptoms, serum thyroxine and TRAb, thyroid ultrasound, and orbital computed tomography formed the basis for the diagnoses. Trizol reagent was used to extract total RNA, and RNA quality was then checked on an Agilent 2100 Bioanalyzer. The paper's findings and limits, for the study overall: Ophthalmopathy was separated from stable hyperthyroidism by a 13 V-J signature model, with around 90% sensitivity and roughly 84% specificity obtained in cross-validation and 80%/75% obtained in testing. In validation, the model predicted progression to ophthalmopathy a median of around 6.5 months before onset, with approximately 71% sensitivity and around 76% specificity. Most expanded thyroid clonotypes (frequency above 0.001) were also detected in blood, suggesting blood repertoires may reflect thyroid immune responses. Sample size was not statistically predetermined, and blinding of investigators to group allocation was not performed.

Amplification of TCR beta CDR3 regions was carried out from RNA transcripts. A first-round RT-PCR of the TCR CDR3 used the HTBI primer set with the Qiagen OneStep RT-PCR kit. Libraries were constructed in a second round of multiplex PCR, after which size selection and purification were carried out. The libraries were sequenced on an Illumina HiSeq2000 using paired-end 100 bp reads. In the source study's methods: SOAPnuke was used to process the raw data, removing reads that contained adapters or uncalled bases, had a mean Phred below 15, or lacked an exact match to the constant primer or identifier. High-quality paired reads were merged using COPE v1.2.5, and each unique nucleotide sequence was defined as a clonotype. MiTCR v1.1 was used to align the clonotypes against IMGT TRBV, TRBD and TRBJ reference segments. The analysis included only V-J combinations with a frequency above 0.0001, which together covered around 99% of the repertoires. The TCS score was defined as the ratio of F50 (clonal expansion) to E x V (chaos), calculated using BLOSUM62-based TCRdist between CDR3 peptides within each V-J. Welch's t-statistics and random forest reduced fewer than 600 V-J features to 10 to 15, which were used in a naive Bayes classifier (R e1071). Thyroid-blood repertoire similarity was quantified with the Morisita-Horn index. The raw public reads went through TCRdb reprocessing: fastp at Q25, MiXCR clone calling, in-frame beta chains kept. Records with the same CDR3 protein are collapsed into one entry carrying the most frequent genes and DNA. TCRdb, not the original authors, processed these V and J calls. This sample is represented by 480,000 or so distinct CDR3 sequences; approximately 49% of them were singletons. The top ten hold around two fifths of the sample.

V and J lose 4 bases and 1 base, and a span of 11 bases separates them. The CDR3 sequence holds 15 residues, the cysteine and phenylalanine included. The only DNA kept is the CDR3, 45 bases in frame from the first base. Sequenced: peripheral blood or thyroid tissue (not recorded which). The V gene is TRBV12-3 or TRBV12-4 and the J gene is TRBJ1-5; the D gene assignment is ambiguous. The receptor was isolated from an adult woman with Graves' disease, either hyperthyroidism or ophthalmopathy (not recorded which). The CDR3: CASSSLDGSNQPQHF. The sequenced DNA is TGTGCCAGCAGTTCACTGGACGGCAGCAATCAGCCCCAGCATTTT.